This TCR beta chain was observed in a study of T-cell reconstitution after alpha-beta-depleted transplantation in children. Study-wide results and caveats: Surviving recipient T cells and intrathymic progenitors accounted for some patients' high TCRbeta diversity at day 60. As was reported, about two months after transplant, alpha-beta T cells came from several hundred expanded graft clones. Fresh T-cell production supplied most of the T-cell counts and diversity seen one year after transplant.

The V segment lost 4 bases and the J segment 3 bases; nucleotides outside the gene matches: 3. The CDR3 is made up of 15 amino acids. CDR1 and CDR2 from the germline V gene are SGHTA and FQGTGA. The authors prepared the TCRbeta library with unique molecular identifiers. TCRdb redid the calling of the PCR reads with MiXCR, one entry per CDR3 protein. The table includes about 590,000 distinct CDR3 sequences, around 13% detected once. This clonotype was seen ten or more times. The antigen is not known. The source was PBMCs, mostly from graft donor cells, collected 360 days after TCRalphabeta/CD19-depleted stem cell transplant. This sequence joins TRBV7-3 and TRBJ2-1; TRBD1 agrees at 10 bases. The receptor's source is a male patient younger than 18 who had a stem cell transplant for acute myeloid leukemia, so the T cells may come from the graft donor. The CDR3: CASSSGQGVYNEQFF. The DNA of the CDR3 is TGTGCCAGCAGCTCCGGACAGGGGGTCTACAATGAGCAGTTCTTC.